This TCR beta chain derives from a study of CD8+CD57+ T cells in acquired aplastic anemia. The overall study: Sorted CD4+ plus CD8+ cells gave DNA averaging about 3.2 ug.

This clonotype was found many times. Its antigen is currently unknown. Trimming cost V 2 bases and J 2 bases, with 12 bases left between them. The V gene's germline CDR1 is SGHRS and CDR2 YFSETQ. The CDR3 contains 15 residues. Study-level points and caveats: CD8+ Simpson's diversity in patients was not significantly different from that in controls.

Genomic DNA was employed as the template in profiling TCR beta VDJ and CDR3. TCRdb analysed the reads with MiXCR anew, one entry per CDR3 protein. The data hold about 180,000 distinct CDR3 sequences, with under 55% observed a single time. Sequenced material: sorted CD4+, CD8+, or CD8+CD57+ T cells (not recorded which) from PBMCs. The receptor was derived from a human donor in good health. The chain couples TRBV5-1 to TRBJ2-3; maybe TRBD2 (5 bases). The CDR3 DNA reads TGCGCCAGCAGCTTATCGGGATTCGCCACAGATACGCAGTATTTT. Protein product: CASSLSGFATDTQYF.